This T cell receptor (beta chain) was obtained from a study of shared clonotypes between healthy human individuals. General observations from the study: Some naive CD4 clonotypes, around 5%, turned up in common across a few donors.

Both subsets, CD45RA+ naive and CD45RA-negative memory, were split from the CD4+ cells. Note on this clone: The antigen is undetermined.

This CDR3 has 18 residues. V gave up 1 base and J gave up 3 bases; unmatched junction bases: 12. This table comes from immunoSEQ multiplex PCR, and its TCRdb copy is limited to in-frame clones, with some not included. The repertoire includes around 2.5 million clones, more than 85% of them detected once, and about 0.38% sits in the top ten. The rearrangement joins TRBV5-3 to TRBJ2-1; 8 nucleotides match TRBD2. TRBV5-3 is an open reading frame whose function is uncertain. The sequencing sample was made of naive CD4+ T cells from PBMCs. Indicated subset: CD45RA+ positively selected. The origin of this receptor is a young man in good health. Some clones in this sample may be carry-over from other donors' samples. CDR3 DNA: TGTGCCAGAAGCTTGATTCGACCAGCGGGAGTTTTCTACAATGAGCAGTTCTTC. It is translated as CARSLIRPAGVFYNEQFF.